The present TCR beta chain was sequenced within a study of identical twins. Germline V lookup: CDR1 SGHTA, CDR2 FQGNSA. V lost 8 bases to trimming and J lost 0 bases; unmatched junction nucleotides: 7. The CDR3 has 15 residues. TCRdb independently ran MiXCR on the 5' RACE reads; one entry per CDR3 protein. The sample carries 400,000 to 650,000 distinct CDR3 sequences, roughly a fifth recorded once. This sample also appeared in a second study, on T cells expressing NK-cell markers. Per that paper: Sorted CD3+CD56-NKG2C+, CD3+CD56+NKG2C- and CD3+CD56+NKG2C+ T cells were the source of the TCR beta repertoires. Alpha-beta TCR T cells were the sole sorting target in several experiments, owing to an anti-gamma-delta TCR antibody.

The TCR originated in a woman between 18 and 29 years old in good health. Sample: CD4+ T cells sorted from blood. The chain is built from TRBV7-2 and TRBJ1-5; 7 positions match TRBD1. The CDR3 DNA sequence: TGTGCCAGCGCCCAGGACAGGAATAGCAATCAGCCCCAGCATTTT. This translates into CASAQDRNSNQPQHF.